Presented here are 20 T cell receptor beta chains from one specimen sequenced in a study of shared clonotypes between healthy human individuals. TCRdb keeps only in-frame clones here, not all; method: immunoSEQ multiplex PCR. The sample has millions of clones, 93% seen once. The sequenced material came from naive CD4+ T cells from PBMCs. Subset reported: CD45RA+ positively selected. Receptors originate from a man aged 18 to 29 in good health. Some clones in this sample may be carry-over from other donors' samples.

Worth noting for this clone: This same CDR3 is encoded by further DNA sequences in the sample. The rearrangement joins TRBV2 to TRBJ2-5; D gene unclear. The CDR3 length is 12 residues. The V end was cut by 8 bases, the J end by 2 bases, with 9 bases between. CDR1 is SNHLY, CDR2 FYNNEI, per germline. CDR3 sequence (DNA): TGTGCCAGCTCTCGGCAGCAAGAGACCCAGTACTTC. This translates into CASSRQQETQYF.

The J gene is TRBJ2-1, the V gene TRBV7-9; D unresolved. The V gene's germline CDR1 is SEHNR and CDR2 FQNEAQ (reference sequence). The V and J ends lost 5 bases and 6 bases respectively, with 11 bases between them. This CDR3 spans 13 amino acids. The CDR3 nucleotides are TGTGCCAGCAGCCGGGCCTACGGCAATGAGCAGTTCTTC. This encodes CASSRAYGNEQFF.

The CDR3 sequence is CASSLGIGAQGSYEQYF. CDR3 coding DNA: TGCGCCAGCAGCTTGGGGATAGGGGCGCAGGGATCCTACGAGCAGTACTTC. The chain is built from TRBV5-1 and TRBJ2-7; maybe TRBD1 (5 bases). Per the germline V gene, CDR1 is SGHRS and CDR2 is YFSETQ. Trimming took 0 bases from V and 1 from J, leaving 17 bases between them. This CDR3 is built from 17 residues. Complete variable domain (other parts from reference TRBV5-1 and TRBJ2-7): KAGVTQTPRYLIKTRGQQVTLSCSPISGHRSVSWYQQTPGQGLQFLFEYFSETQRNKGNFPGRFSGRQFSNSRSEMNVSTLELGDSALYLCASSLGIGAQGSYEQYFGPGTRLTVT.

A single count supports this clone. The rearrangement links TRBV10-1 to TRBJ1-1, with D hard to call. CDR1 WNHNN and CDR2 SYGVQD come from the germline V gene (reference sequence). The CDR3 runs to 12 residues. V lost 11 bases to trimming and J lost 10 bases, with 20 bases between them. CDR3 in DNA: TGCGCCGGTAATAGAGGGCTAGGGCCAGCTTTCTTT. Translating it yields CAGNRGLGPAFF.

The chain combines TRBV7-9 with TRBJ1-4; D perhaps matches TRBD1 (5 bases). Trimming pared 6 bases from V and 8 bases from J, leaving 19 bases between. Germline V lookup: CDR1 SEHNR, CDR2 FQNEAQ (reference sequence). This CDR3 region has 15 residues. For the CDR3, the DNA is TGTGCCAGCAGTACCCAGAGGGGTCAAGGGGAAAAACTGTTTTTT. This encodes CASSTQRGQGEKLFF.

V and J are TRBV27 and TRBJ1-5; TRBD1 aligns across 8 bases. The V gene's germline CDR1 is MNHEY and CDR2 SMNVEV (reference sequence). V shed 5 bases, J shed 7 bases, and the junction held 13 bases outside the gene matches. There are 16 residues in the CDR3. Here the CDR3 reads CASSTRFQGAAQPQHF. The CDR3 coding sequence is TGTGCCAGCAGTACCCGGTTTCAGGGGGCCGCACAGCCCCAGCATTTT.

The J gene is TRBJ1-2, the V gene TRBV6-1, with D possibly matching TRBD1 (6 bases). Trimming removed 6 bases at V and 4 bases at J, with 18 bases between. Germline loops: CDR1 MNHNS, CDR2 SASEGT. CDR3 length equals 15 residues. CDR3 sequence (DNA): TGTGCCAGCAGCGTTCCTGGGACACCGCTCTATGGCTACACCTTC. As protein: CASSVPGTPLYGYTF.

The V and J genes are TRBV14 and TRBJ1-1, with D perhaps TRBD1 (6 bases). This CDR3 contains 12 residues. The germline V gene encodes CDR1 SGHDN and CDR2 FVKESK. V was shortened by 5 bases and J by 11 bases, with 15 bases between the two germline ends. Here the CDR3 DNA reads TGTGCCAGCAGCTTCCAGGGGTCGGGGGCTTTCTTT. Translating gives CASSFQGSGAFF. Variable domain in full (rest from reference TRBV14 and TRBJ1-1): EAGVTQFPSHSVIEKGQTVTLRCDPISGHDNLYWYRRVMGKEIKFLLHFVKESKQDESGMPNNRFLAERTGGTYSTLKVQPAELEDSGVYFCASSFQGSGAFFGQGTRLTVV.

V and J are TRBV25-1 and TRBJ2-2; possible D gene TRBD2, 6 bases. The CDR3 runs 15 residues. The V gene lost 8 bases and the J gene lost 4 bases, with 17 bases spanning the gap. Germline CDR1 and CDR2: MGHDK and SYGVNS. This CDR3 reads CASARSQGGTGELFF. CDR3 nucleotide sequence: TGTGCCAGCGCCCGGTCCCAGGGAGGCACCGGGGAGCTGTTTTTT.

The chain is built from TRBV6-5 and TRBJ2-3, with D perhaps given as TRBD1 or TRBD2 (5 bases each). V dropped 0 bases and J dropped 0 bases, with 7 bases sitting between them. Germline CDR1 and CDR2: MNHEY and SVGAGI. This CDR3 has 15 residues. The CDR3 loop is CASSYSGDSTDTQYF. For the CDR3, the DNA is TGTGCCAGCAGTTACTCGGGGGATAGCACAGATACGCAGTATTTT.

A note on this clone: The sample contains more than one DNA sequence encoding this CDR3. The V call is TRBV2, the J call TRBJ2-7; no definite D call. The V end lost 8 bases, the J end lost 3 bases, and 8 bases lay between the germline ends. Germline V CDR1 and CDR2: SNHLY, FYNNEI. CDR3 length: 11 amino acids. CDR3 sequence reads: CASRQNYEQYF. The CDR3 DNA is TGTGCCAGCCGCCAGAACTACGAGCAGTACTTC. Based on the CDR3 plus reference TRBV2 and TRBJ2-7, the full variable domain is EPEVTQTPSHQVTQMGQEVILRCVPISNHLYFYWYRQILGQKVEFLVSFYNNEISEKSEIFDDQFSVERPDGSNFTLKIRSTKLEDSAMYFCASRQNYEQYFGPGTRLTVT.

The V gene is TRBV5-1, the J gene TRBJ1-1; 9 bases agree with TRBD1. Germline V gene data show CDR1 as SGHRS and CDR2 as YFSETQ. The CDR3 runs to 14 residues. V shed 0 bases, J shed 8 bases, and the junction held 5 bases outside the gene matches. CDR3 sequence reads: CASSLGGTGSEAFF. The CDR3 DNA reads TGCGCCAGCAGCTTGGGTGGGACAGGGTCCGAAGCTTTCTTT.

The V and J genes are TRBV19 and TRBJ2-1; D may be TRBD1 or TRBD2 (5 bases each). V shed 1 base and J shed 3 bases, with 7 bases lying between them. This CDR3 contains 14 residues. Germline CDR1 reads LNHDA; CDR2 reads SQIVND (reference sequence). The CDR3 region has the DNA TGTGCCAGTAGTATAGGAGGGGTCTACAATGAGCAGTTCTTC. Protein sequence: CASSIGGVYNEQFF. Using reference TRBV19 and TRBJ2-1 for the parts outside the CDR3, the full variable domain is DGGITQSPKYLFRKEGQNVTLSCEQNLNHDAMYWYRQDPGQGLRLIYYSQIVNDFQKGDIAEGYSVSREKKESFPLTVTSAQKNPTAFYLCASSIGGVYNEQFFGPGTRLTVL.

This clone is a singleton in its sample. The chain uses TRBV29-1 and TRBJ2-3; no clear D. The germline gives CDR1 SQVTM, CDR2 ANQGSEA. The CDR3 is 13 amino acids. Trimming removed 4 bases from V and 2 bases from J, with 10 bases in between. As DNA, the CDR3 is TGCAGCGTTGCTGGCTTCGTCACAGATACGCAGTATTTT. Encoded protein: CSVAGFVTDTQYF.

The chain is built from TRBV19 and TRBJ2-7; D is undetermined. CDR1 and CDR2 (germline): LNHDA, SQIVND (reference sequence). This CDR3 has 17 amino acids. The V end lost 3 bases, the J end lost 2 bases, and 20 bases lay between the germline ends. CDR3 loop: CASSIMVENSRTYEQYF. CDR3 DNA: TGTGCCAGTAGTATTATGGTTGAGAATAGCCGCACCTACGAGCAGTACTTC.

This clone was recorded only once. CDR3 sequence reads: CASSYTSGETNTGELFF. DNA for the CDR3: TGTGCCAGCAGCTACACTAGCGGGGAGACTAACACCGGGGAGCTGTTTTTT. V gene TRBV4-2 combines with J gene TRBJ2-2; 10 bases align to TRBD2. Germline CDR1 and CDR2: LGHNA and YNFKEQ. The CDR3 is 17 amino acids. The V segment lost 5 bases and the J segment 2 bases; nucleotides outside the gene matches: 8.

The genes are TRBV9 and TRBJ2-1; 9 nucleotides agree with TRBD1. Germline trimming cut 2 bases from V and 3 bases from J; bases unmatched to any gene: 9. This CDR3 is 17 amino acids long. Germline values: CDR1 SGDLS, CDR2 YYNGEE. CDR3 loop: CASSVNADRGGYNEQFF. The DNA of the CDR3 is TGTGCCAGCAGCGTTAACGCGGACAGGGGAGGCTACAATGAGCAGTTCTTC. The complete variable domain, with remaining parts taken from reference TRBV9 and TRBJ2-1, reads DSGVTQTPKHLITATGQRVTLRCSPRSGDLSVYWYQQSLDQGLQFLIQYYNGEERAKGNILERFSAQQFPDLHSELNLSSLELGDSALYFCASSVNADRGGYNEQFFGPGTRLTVL.

The chain employs TRBV1 and TRBJ1-5. TRBV1 is listed as a pseudogene. The CDR3 has 10 amino acids. In nucleotides, the CDR3 is TGCACCGGTTCGAATCAGCCCCAGCATTTT. This gives the protein CTGSNQPQHF.

The rearrangement uses TRBV7-9 and TRBJ2-1; no clear D gene. This CDR3 has 14 residues. CDR1 SEHNR and CDR2 FQNEAQ come from the germline V gene (reference sequence). The V and J ends lost 7 bases and 5 bases respectively, with 15 bases between them. This CDR3 is CASTSRTSDNEQFF. Here the CDR3 DNA reads TGTGCCAGCACCAGTAGGACGAGCGACAATGAGCAGTTCTTC.

The chain recombines TRBV19 with TRBJ2-7; 12 positions match TRBD2. The CDR3 is 16 residues long. The V segment lost 7 bases and the J segment 3 bases; nucleotides outside the gene matches: 10. Germline V gene lookup returns CDR1 LNHDA and CDR2 SQIVND (reference sequence). CDR3 sequence reads: CASKPLAGGPIYEQYF. CDR3 DNA sequence: TGTGCCAGTAAGCCCCTAGCGGGAGGGCCAATCTACGAGCAGTACTTC.